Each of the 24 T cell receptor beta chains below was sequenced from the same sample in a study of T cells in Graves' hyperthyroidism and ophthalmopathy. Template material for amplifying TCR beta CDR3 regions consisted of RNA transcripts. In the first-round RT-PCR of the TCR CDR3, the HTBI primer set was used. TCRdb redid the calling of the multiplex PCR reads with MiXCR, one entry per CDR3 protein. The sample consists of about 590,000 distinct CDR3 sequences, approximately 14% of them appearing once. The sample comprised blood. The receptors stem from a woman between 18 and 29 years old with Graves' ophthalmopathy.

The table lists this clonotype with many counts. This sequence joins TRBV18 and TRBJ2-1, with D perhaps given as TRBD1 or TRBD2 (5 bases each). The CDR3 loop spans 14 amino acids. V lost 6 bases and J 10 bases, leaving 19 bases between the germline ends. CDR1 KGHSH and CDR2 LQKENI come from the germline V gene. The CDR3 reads CASSTEAGRGEQFF. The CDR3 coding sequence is TGTGCCAGCTCCACCGAGGCAGGGCGAGGGGAGCAGTTCTTC.

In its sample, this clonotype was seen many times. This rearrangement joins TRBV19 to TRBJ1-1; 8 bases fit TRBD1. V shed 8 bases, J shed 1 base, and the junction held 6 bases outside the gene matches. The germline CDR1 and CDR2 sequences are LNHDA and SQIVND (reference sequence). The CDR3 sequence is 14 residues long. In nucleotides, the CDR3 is TGTGCCAGTGCACTGACAGGGGCGAACACTGAAGCTTTCTTT. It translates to CASALTGANTEAFF.

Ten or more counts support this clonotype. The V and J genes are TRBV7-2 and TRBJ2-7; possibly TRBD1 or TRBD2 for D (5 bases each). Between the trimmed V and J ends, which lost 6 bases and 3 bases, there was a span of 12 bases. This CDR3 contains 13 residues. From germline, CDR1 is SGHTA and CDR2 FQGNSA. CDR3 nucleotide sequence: TGTGCCAGCAGACCCGATGGGGGCTACGAGCAGTACTTC. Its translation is CASRPDGGYEQYF.

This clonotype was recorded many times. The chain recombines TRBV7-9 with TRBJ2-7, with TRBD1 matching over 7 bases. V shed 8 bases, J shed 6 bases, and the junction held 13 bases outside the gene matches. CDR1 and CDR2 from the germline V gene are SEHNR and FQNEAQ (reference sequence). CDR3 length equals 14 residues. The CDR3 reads CASDVIVGGREQYF. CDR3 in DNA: TGTGCCAGCGATGTCATTGTAGGGGGCCGCGAGCAGTACTTC.

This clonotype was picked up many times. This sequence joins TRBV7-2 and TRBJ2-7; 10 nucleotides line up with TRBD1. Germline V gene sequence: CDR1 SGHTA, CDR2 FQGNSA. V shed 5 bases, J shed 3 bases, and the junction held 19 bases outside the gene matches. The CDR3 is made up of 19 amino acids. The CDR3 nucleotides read TGTGCCAGCAGCCGGAACCCCCTCTCCGGGACAGGGGACCTCTACGAGCAGTACTTC. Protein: CASSRNPLSGTGDLYEQYF.

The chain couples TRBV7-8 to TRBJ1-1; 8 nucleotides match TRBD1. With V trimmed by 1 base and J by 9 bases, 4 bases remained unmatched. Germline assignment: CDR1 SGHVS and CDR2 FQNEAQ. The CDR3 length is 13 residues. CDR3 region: CASSLGTGLQAFF. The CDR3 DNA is TGTGCCAGCAGCTTAGGGACAGGGTTACAAGCTTTCTTT. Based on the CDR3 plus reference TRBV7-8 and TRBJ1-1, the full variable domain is GAGVSQSPRYKVAKRGQDVALRCDPISGHVSLFWYQQALGQGPEFLTYFQNEAQLDKSGLPSDRFFAERPEGSVSTLKIQRTQQEDSAVYLCASSLGTGLQAFFGQGTRLTVV.

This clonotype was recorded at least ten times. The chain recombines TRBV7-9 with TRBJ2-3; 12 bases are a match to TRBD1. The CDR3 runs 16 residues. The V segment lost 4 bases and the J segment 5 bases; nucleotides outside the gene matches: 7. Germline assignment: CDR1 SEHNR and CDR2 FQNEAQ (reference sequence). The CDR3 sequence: CASSSRDRGLVDTQYF. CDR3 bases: TGTGCCAGCAGCTCCCGGGACAGGGGGCTTGTAGATACGCAGTATTTT.

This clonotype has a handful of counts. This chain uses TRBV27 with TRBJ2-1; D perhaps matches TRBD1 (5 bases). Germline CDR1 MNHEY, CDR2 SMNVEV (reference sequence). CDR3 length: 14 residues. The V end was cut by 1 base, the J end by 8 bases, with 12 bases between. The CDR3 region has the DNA TGTGCCAGCAGTTTATACCAGGGCAGGTATGAGCAGTTCTTC. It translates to CASSLYQGRYEQFF.

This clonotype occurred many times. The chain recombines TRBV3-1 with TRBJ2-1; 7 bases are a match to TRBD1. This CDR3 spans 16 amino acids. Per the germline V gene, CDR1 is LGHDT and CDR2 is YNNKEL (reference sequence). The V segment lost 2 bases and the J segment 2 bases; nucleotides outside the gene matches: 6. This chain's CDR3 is CASSQTGTAPYNEQFF. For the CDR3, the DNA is TGTGCCAGCAGCCAAACCGGGACAGCTCCCTACAATGAGCAGTTCTTC.

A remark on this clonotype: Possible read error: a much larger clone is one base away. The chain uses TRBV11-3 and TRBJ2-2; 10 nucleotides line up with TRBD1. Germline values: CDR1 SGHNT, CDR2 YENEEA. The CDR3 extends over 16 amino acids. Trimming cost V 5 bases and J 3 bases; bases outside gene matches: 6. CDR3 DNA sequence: TGTGCCAGCAGCCCTCGGGACAGGGGTGACACCGGGGAGCTGTTTTTT. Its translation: CASSPRDRGDTGELFF.

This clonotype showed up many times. The CDR3 bases are TGTGCCAGCAGCCCGGGTAGCGGAGGGAGCTCCTACAATGAGCAGTTCTTC. Residues: CASSPGSGGSSYNEQFF. The gene calls are TRBV7-3 and TRBJ2-1, with D perhaps matching TRBD2 (6 bases). The CDR3 length is 17 residues. Germline CDR1 and CDR2: SGHTA and FQGTGA. Trimming took off 5 bases at V and 0 bases at J, with 17 bases between the two ends.

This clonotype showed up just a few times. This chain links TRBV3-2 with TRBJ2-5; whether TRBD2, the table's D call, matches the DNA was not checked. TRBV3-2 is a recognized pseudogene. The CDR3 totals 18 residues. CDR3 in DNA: TGTGCCAGCAGCCAGGTCCGTAGCGCATACTCCCCACAAGAGACCCAGTACTTC. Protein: CASSQVRSAYSPQETQYF.

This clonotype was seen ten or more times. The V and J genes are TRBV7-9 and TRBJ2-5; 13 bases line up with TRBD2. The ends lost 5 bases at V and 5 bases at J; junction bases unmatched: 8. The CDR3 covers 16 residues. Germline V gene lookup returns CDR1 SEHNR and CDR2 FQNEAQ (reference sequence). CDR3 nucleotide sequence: TGTGCCAGCAGCCACCCACTAGCGGGAGGGCAGGAGACCCAGTACTTC. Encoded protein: CASSHPLAGGQETQYF.

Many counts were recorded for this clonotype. The CDR3 sequence is CASTPGLSGPRGDTQYF. The CDR3 DNA is TGTGCCAGCACCCCGGGTTTGAGTGGGCCCCGGGGAGATACGCAGTATTTT. This sequence joins TRBV7-8 and TRBJ2-3, with D possibly matching TRBD2 (5 bases). Germline V lookup: CDR1 SGHVS, CDR2 FQNEAQ. V was clipped by 7 bases and J by 5 bases, with 25 bases between them. The CDR3 is 17 amino acids.

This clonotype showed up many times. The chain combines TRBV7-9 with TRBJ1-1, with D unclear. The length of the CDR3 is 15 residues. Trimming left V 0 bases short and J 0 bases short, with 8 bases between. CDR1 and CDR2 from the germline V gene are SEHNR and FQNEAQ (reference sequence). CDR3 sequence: CASSLAGRLNTEAFF. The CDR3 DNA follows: TGTGCCAGCAGCTTAGCCGGACGACTGAACACTGAAGCTTTCTTT.

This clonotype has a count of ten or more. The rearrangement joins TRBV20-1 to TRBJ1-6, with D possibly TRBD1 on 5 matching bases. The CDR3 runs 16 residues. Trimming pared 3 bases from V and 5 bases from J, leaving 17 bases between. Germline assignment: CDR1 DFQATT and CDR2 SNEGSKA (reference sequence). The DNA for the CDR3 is TGCAGTGCTAGGCCCTTTGTGGGGCGGGATAATTCACCCCTCCACTTT. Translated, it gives CSARPFVGRDNSPLHF.

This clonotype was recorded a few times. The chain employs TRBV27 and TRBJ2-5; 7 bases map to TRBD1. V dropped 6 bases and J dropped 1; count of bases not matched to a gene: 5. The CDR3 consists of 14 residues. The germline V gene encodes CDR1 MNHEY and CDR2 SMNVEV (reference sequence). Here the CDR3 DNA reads TGTGCCAGCAGAAAACAGGGGCCCCAAGAGACCCAGTACTTC. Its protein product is CASRKQGPQETQYF.

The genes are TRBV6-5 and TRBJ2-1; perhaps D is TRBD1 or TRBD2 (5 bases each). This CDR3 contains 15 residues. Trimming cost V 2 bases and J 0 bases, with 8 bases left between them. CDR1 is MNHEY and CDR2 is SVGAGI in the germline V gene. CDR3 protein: CASSYEGSSYNEQFF. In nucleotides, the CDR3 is TGTGCCAGCAGTTACGAGGGGAGCTCCTACAATGAGCAGTTCTTC.

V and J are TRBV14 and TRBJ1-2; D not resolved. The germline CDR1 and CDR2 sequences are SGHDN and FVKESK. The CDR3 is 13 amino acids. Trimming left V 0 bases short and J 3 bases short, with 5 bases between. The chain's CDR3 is CASSQEYYYGYTF. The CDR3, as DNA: TGTGCCAGCAGCCAAGAGTACTACTATGGCTACACCTTC.

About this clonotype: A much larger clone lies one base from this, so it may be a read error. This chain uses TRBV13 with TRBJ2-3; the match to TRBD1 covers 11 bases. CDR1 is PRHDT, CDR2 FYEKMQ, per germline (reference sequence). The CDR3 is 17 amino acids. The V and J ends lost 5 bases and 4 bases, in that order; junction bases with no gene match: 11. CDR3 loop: CASSMHSWTGGPDTQYF. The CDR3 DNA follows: TGTGCCAGCAGCATGCATTCCTGGACAGGGGGCCCAGATACGCAGTATTTT.

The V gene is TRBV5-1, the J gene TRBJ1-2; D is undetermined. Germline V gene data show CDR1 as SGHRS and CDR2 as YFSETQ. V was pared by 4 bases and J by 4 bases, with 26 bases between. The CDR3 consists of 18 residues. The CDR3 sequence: CASSPPLFDPGETYGYTF. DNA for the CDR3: TGCGCCAGCAGCCCCCCCCTTTTCGACCCTGGCGAGACCTATGGCTACACCTTC.

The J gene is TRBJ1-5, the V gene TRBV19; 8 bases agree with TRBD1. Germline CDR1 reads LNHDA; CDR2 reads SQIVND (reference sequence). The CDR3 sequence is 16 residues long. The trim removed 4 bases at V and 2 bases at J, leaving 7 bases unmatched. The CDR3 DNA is TGTGCCAGTAGTAGACGACAGGGGTTAGGCAATCAGCCCCAGCATTTT. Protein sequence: CASSRRQGLGNQPQHF.

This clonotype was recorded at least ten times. The DNA of the CDR3 is TGTGCCAGCAGCATCAGGGTAATCGGAGGAAATGAGCAGTTCTTC. Residues: CASSIRVIGGNEQFF. The gene calls are TRBV7-2 and TRBJ2-1, with D perhaps assigned TRBD1 or TRBD2 (5 bases each). V lost 5 bases and J 7 bases, leaving 18 bases between the germline ends. Germline lookup yields CDR1 SGHTA and CDR2 FQGNSA. CDR3 length: 15 residues.

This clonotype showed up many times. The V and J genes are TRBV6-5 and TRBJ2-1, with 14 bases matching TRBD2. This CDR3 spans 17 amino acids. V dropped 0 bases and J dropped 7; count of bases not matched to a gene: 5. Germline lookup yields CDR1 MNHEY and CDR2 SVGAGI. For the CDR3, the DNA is TGTGCCAGCAGTTACTCCGGACTAGCGGGAGGCTGGAATGAGCAGTTCTTC. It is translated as CASSYSGLAGGWNEQFF.